These T cell receptor beta chains were read from a single sample in a study of T cell responses to AZD1222 COVID-19 vaccine. Some clones are missing from TCRdb's copy, which holds only in-frame ones; the method was immunoSEQ multiplex PCR. Altogether about 150,000 clones are present, more than 85% being singletons, with the ten largest covering 3.5% to 4.5%. Sequenced material: peripheral blood, taken on day 0 of AZD1222 vaccination. These TCRs come from an adult in good health. Both conserved end residues are part of each CDR3. D genes are given only for firm matches. Expanded clones get a size class; other rows say once, few or many, or leave the size out.

>-|TRBJ2-7|-|TRBV6-5
TGTGCCAGCACCCGCTCCTACGAGCAGTACTTC
CASTRSYEQYF
>-|TRBJ2-2|-|TRBV6-5
TGTGCCAGCAGTTACTCCACAAGGAGGACCGGGGAGCTGTTTTTT
CASSYSTRRTGELFF
>-|TRBJ1-6|TRBD1|TRBV12-3/TRBV12-4
TGTGCCAGCAGTTTAACAGGGGCTTCACCCCTCCACTTT
CASSLTGASPLHF
>-|TRBJ2-7|-|TRBV19
TGTGCCAGTAGTTCCGGCGGCTACGAGCAGTACTTC
CASSSGGYEQYF
>-|TRBJ1-6|-|TRBV6-4
TGTGCCAGCAGTGACATCTGGGATTCACCCCTCCACTTT
CASSDIWDSPLHF
>-|TRBJ2-7|-|TRBV2
TGTGCCAGCAGTGAGGGGGGCCGGTACGAGCAGTACTTC
CASSEGGRYEQYF
>once|TRBJ1-3|-|TRBV5-1
TGCGCCAGCAGCCCCGGGGCAGCTGGAAACACCATATATTTT
CASSPGAAGNTIYF
>-|TRBJ2-3|-|TRBV18
TGTGCCAGCTCCGCGGTAGGGGGGCCGTATTTT
CASSAVGGPYF
>-|TRBJ2-1|-|TRBV27
TGTGCCAGCCAGTGGGGAAATGAGCAGTTCTTC
CASQWGNEQFF
>-|TRBJ2-5|-|TRBV2
TGTGCCAGCAGCCGCGGGAACCAAGAGACCCAGTACTTC
CASSRGNQETQYF
>-|TRBJ1-2|-|TRBV12-3/TRBV12-4
TGTGCCAGCAGTCCAGGCGGGGGAACTGGCTACACCTTC
CASSPGGGTGYTF
>once|TRBJ1-2|TRBD1|TRBV28
TGTGCCAGCAGTCTTGGGTGGGACAGAGTCTATGGCTACACCTTC
CASSLGWDRVYGYTF
>-|TRBJ2-7|-|TRBV5-6
TGTGCCAGCAGCTTAGGGTCACCGCCCATCGAGCAGTACTTC
CASSLGSPPIEQYF
>-|TRBJ1-2|TRBD1|TRBV5-6
TGTGCCAGCAGTCCCGGGACAGGGGCCTCCAACTATGGCTACACCTTC
CASSPGTGASNYGYTF
>-|TRBJ1-3|-|TRBV9
TGTGCCAGCAGCGGAGGTGGAAACACCATATATTTT
CASSGGGNTIYF